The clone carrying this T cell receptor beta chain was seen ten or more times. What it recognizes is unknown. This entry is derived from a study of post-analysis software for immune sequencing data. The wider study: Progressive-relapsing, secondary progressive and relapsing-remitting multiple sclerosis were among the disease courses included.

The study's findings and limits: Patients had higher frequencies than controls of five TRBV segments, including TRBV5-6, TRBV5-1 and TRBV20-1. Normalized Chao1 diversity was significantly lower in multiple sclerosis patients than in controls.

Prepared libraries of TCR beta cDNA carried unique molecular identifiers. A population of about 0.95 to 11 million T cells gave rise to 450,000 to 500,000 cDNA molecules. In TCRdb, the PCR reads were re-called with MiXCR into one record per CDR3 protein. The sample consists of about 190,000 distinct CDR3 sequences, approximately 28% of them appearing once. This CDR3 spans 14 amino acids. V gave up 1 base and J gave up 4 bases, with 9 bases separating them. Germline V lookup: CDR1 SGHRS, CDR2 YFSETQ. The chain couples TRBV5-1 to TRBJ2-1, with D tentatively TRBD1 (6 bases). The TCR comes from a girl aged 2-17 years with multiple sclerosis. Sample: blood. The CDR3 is CASSLTDSYNEQFF. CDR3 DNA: TGCGCCAGCAGCTTGACGGACAGTTACAATGAGCAGTTCTTC.